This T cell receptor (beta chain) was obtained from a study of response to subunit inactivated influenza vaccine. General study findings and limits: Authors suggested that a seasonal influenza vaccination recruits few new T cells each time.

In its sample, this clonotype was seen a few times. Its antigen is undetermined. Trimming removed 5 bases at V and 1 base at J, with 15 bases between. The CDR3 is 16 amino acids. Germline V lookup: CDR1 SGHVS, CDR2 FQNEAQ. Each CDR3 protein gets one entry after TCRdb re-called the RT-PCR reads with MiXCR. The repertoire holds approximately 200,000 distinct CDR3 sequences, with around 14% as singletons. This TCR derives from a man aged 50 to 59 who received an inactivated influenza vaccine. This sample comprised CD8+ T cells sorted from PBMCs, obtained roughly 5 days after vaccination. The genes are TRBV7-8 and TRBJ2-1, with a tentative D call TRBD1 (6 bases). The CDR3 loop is CASSPRTARSYNEQFF. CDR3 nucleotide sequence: TGTGCCAGCAGCCCCCGGACAGCTAGATCCTACAATGAGCAGTTCTTC.